The present T cell receptor beta chain was sequenced within a study of regulatory T cells in long-lasting Graves disease. Study-level points and caveats: Small numbers of samples may have cut accuracy.

This CDR3 comprises 15 residues. V trimming: 1 base; J trimming: 5 bases; junction bases outside the gene matches: 4. The germline V gene has CDR1 SGHRS and CDR2 YFSETQ. The sample holds a few counts of this clonotype. Its antigen is currently unknown. Time point noted: newly diagnosed GD, antithyroid drugs for less than 3 months. PBMC-derived RNA was used for the TCR library. In each case, Graves' disease was diagnosed per American Thyroid Association guidelines. iRepertoire HTBI primers and Arm-PCR of CDR3 regions built TCR beta libraries. TCRdb re-called the multiplex PCR reads through MiXCR, storing one row per CDR3 protein. Of 450,000 to 700,000 distinct CDR3 sequences listed, about 13% are singletons. The same data also went into a second study, on T cells in Graves' hyperthyroidism and ophthalmopathy. From that report: Model-based prediction identified ophthalmopathy a median about 6 months prior to its onset.

Sample: peripheral blood mononuclear cells (PBMCs), taken at new diagnosis, from a patient treated with antithyroid drugs. The rearrangement joins TRBV5-1 to TRBJ2-1, with 9 bases matching TRBD2. The TCR was taken from a man aged 25 to 40 with Graves disease. The CDR3 coding sequence is TGCGCCAGCAGCTTGCAGCGGGGGGAGCACAATGAGCAGTTCTTC. Residues: CASSLQRGEHNEQFF.